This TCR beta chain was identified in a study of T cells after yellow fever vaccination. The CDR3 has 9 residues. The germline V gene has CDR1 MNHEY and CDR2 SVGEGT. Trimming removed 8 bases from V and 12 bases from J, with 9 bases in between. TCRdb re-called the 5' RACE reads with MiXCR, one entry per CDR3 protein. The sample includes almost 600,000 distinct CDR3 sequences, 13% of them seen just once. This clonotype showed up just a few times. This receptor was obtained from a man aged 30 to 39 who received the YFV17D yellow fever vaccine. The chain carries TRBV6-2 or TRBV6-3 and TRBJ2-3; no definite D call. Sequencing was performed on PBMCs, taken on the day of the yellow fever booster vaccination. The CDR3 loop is CASGDQQYF. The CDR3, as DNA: TGTGCCAGCGGTGATCAACAGTATTTT.